Presented here are 27 T cell receptor beta chains from one specimen sequenced in a study of blood T cell repertoires in COVID-19. Method: immunoSEQ multiplex PCR; TCRdb's copy keeps in-frame clones and lacks some. Of approximately 350,000 clones in the sample, more than 75% are singletons; the top ten hold approximately 3%. The sequenced sample was PBMCs or T cells enriched from blood (not recorded which). These receptors were collected from a woman aged 30 to 39 who had recovered from COVID-19.

V and J are TRBV6-5 and TRBJ2-1, with D possibly TRBD2 on 6 matching bases. V lost 6 bases, J lost 4 bases, and 13 bases lay in between. CDR1 is MNHEY and CDR2 is SVGAGI in the germline V gene. This CDR3 spans 14 amino acids. The CDR3 loop is CASSSRDLYNEQFF. The CDR3 DNA follows: TGTGCCAGCAGCTCCCGGGACTTATACAATGAGCAGTTCTTC.

This clone occurred a few times. CDR3 sequence (DNA): TGTGCCAGCAGCCCAAGACTTGGAAACACCATATATTTT. Amino acid sequence: CASSPRLGNTIYF. The chain combines TRBV11-2 with TRBJ1-3; D gene ambiguous. The CDR3 extends over 13 amino acids. With 5 bases removed from V and 3 bases from J, the gap between germline ends came to 8 bases. Germline values: CDR1 SGHAT, CDR2 FQNNGV.

V and J are TRBV9 and TRBJ1-1; D is unclear. The CDR3 spans 12 residues. V lost 0 bases and J 8 bases, leaving 8 bases between the germline ends. The V gene's germline CDR1 is SGDLS and CDR2 YYNGEE. The CDR3 DNA reads as TGTGCCAGCAGCGTAGGTTACGGGGAAGCTTTCTTT. Protein product: CASSVGYGEAFF.

Concerning this clone itself: The same CDR3 can be traced to other DNA sequences in this sample. The chain uses TRBV2 and TRBJ2-3; TRBD1 agrees at 7 bases. The CDR3 loop spans 14 amino acids. From germline, CDR1 is SNHLY and CDR2 FYNNEI. V lost 2 bases to trimming and J lost 4 bases; unmatched junction nucleotides: 3. The CDR3 region has the DNA TGTGCCAGCAGTGAACGCCAGGGGGCAGATACGCAGTATTTT. Encoded protein: CASSERQGADTQYF.

CDR3 DNA sequence: TGTGCCAGTAGTATCCAGGGGGCGGGTCAGCCCCAGCATTTT. Translation: CASSIQGAGQPQHF. The chain is built from TRBV19 and TRBJ1-5, with 8 bases that match TRBD1. The CDR3 covers 14 residues. Germline V lookup: CDR1 LNHDA, CDR2 SQIVND (reference sequence). The V gene end was trimmed by 3 bases and the J gene end by 6 bases; junction bases not matched to a gene: 4.

The chain has TRBV3-1 (or the pseudogene TRBV3-2) and TRBJ1-6; weak D call: TRBD1 (5 bases). Germline CDR1 and CDR2: LGHDT and YNNKEL (reference sequence). The CDR3 spans 14 residues. Trimming took off 4 bases at V and 9 bases at J, with 13 bases between the two ends. CDR3 in amino acids: CASSPRDGVSPLHF. DNA for the CDR3: TGTGCCAGCAGCCCCAGGGATGGCGTTTCACCCCTCCACTTT.

The chain links TRBV4-1 to TRBJ2-7, with 10 bases identical to TRBD1. This CDR3 has 15 amino acids. CDR1 is MGHRA and CDR2 is YSYEKL in the germline V gene. The V gene end was trimmed by 4 bases and the J gene end by 3 bases; junction bases not matched to a gene: 6. The CDR3 DNA sequence: TGCGCCAGCAGCCCAATCGACAGGGGGCTCTACGAGCAGTACTTC. Encoded protein: CASSPIDRGLYEQYF.

The gene calls are TRBV9 and TRBJ1-2; no reliable D call. Germline V gives CDR1 SGDLS, CDR2 YYNGEE. The CDR3 sequence is 14 residues long. Trimming removed 0 bases from V and 4 bases from J, with 10 bases in between. The CDR3 spells CASSVGEVAYGYTF. The CDR3 nucleotides read TGTGCCAGCAGCGTAGGAGAGGTGGCCTATGGCTACACCTTC. The whole variable domain, filled in from reference TRBV9 and TRBJ1-2, reads DSGVTQTPKHLITATGQRVTLRCSPRSGDLSVYWYQQSLDQGLQFLIQYYNGEERAKGNILERFSAQQFPDLHSELNLSSLELGDSALYFCASSVGEVAYGYTFGSGTRLTVV.

The chain combines TRBV15 with TRBJ1-2; 11 bases agree with TRBD1. CDR1 is LNHNV and CDR2 is YYDKDF in the germline V gene (reference sequence). This CDR3 has 19 residues. V lost 0 bases, J lost 3 bases, and 12 bases stayed unmatched. CDR3 nucleotides: TGTGCCACCAGCAGAGATGGGGCGGGACAGGGGGACAGTGACTATGGCTACACCTTC. Translation gives CATSRDGAGQGDSDYGYTF.

This sequence joins TRBV2 and TRBJ1-1, with 8 bases fitting TRBD1. The CDR3 runs 14 residues. V dropped 8 bases and J dropped 7; count of bases not matched to a gene: 12. The V gene's germline CDR1 is SNHLY and CDR2 FYNNEI. The CDR3 region has the DNA TGTGCCAGCTTATATCGGCCCGGGACAGGTGAAGCTTTCTTT. Amino acids: CASLYRPGTGEAFF.

The chain employs TRBV2 and TRBJ1-2, with D perhaps TRBD1 (6 bases). Per germline, CDR1 SNHLY and CDR2 FYNNEI. This CDR3 contains 15 residues. V lost 3 bases and J lost 4, with 15 bases in between. CDR3 protein: CASSEMGRGAYGYTF. CDR3 nucleotide sequence: TGTGCCAGCAGTGAGATGGGCAGGGGTGCCTATGGCTACACCTTC. Full variable domain (rest looked up from reference TRBV2 and TRBJ1-2): EPEVTQTPSHQVTQMGQEVILRCVPISNHLYFYWYRQILGQKVEFLVSFYNNEISEKSEIFDDQFSVERPDGSNFTLKIRSTKLEDSAMYFCASSEMGRGAYGYTFGSGTRLTVV.

This chain connects TRBV5-1 to TRBJ1-1; 7 nucleotides align to TRBD1. V gave up 1 base and J gave up 4 bases; unmatched junction bases: 4. Germline V gene sequence: CDR1 SGHRS, CDR2 YFSETQ. The CDR3 has 14 amino acids. The CDR3 sequence: CASSLSQGGTEAFF. In DNA form, the CDR3 reads TGCGCCAGCAGCTTGTCCCAGGGGGGCACTGAAGCTTTCTTT.

The V and J genes are TRBV27 and TRBJ2-2, with 9 bases lining up with TRBD1. The V segment lost 2 bases and the J segment 2 bases; nucleotides outside the gene matches: 15. This CDR3 is built from 20 residues. Germline loops: CDR1 MNHEY, CDR2 SMNVEV (reference sequence). CDR3 sequence reads: CASSLKPHFRDRVNTGELFF. The DNA of the CDR3 is TGTGCCAGCAGTTTAAAACCCCACTTCCGGGACAGGGTTAACACCGGGGAGCTGTTTTTT.

V usage is TRBV29-1 and J usage is TRBJ1-6; perhaps TRBD1 as D (6 bases). Per the germline V gene, CDR1 is SQVTM and CDR2 is ANQGSEA. The V gene lost 6 bases and the J gene lost 3 bases, with 9 bases spanning the gap. There are 13 residues in the CDR3. This chain's CDR3 is CSVLDSYNSPLHF. The CDR3 region has the DNA TGCAGCGTGCTGGACAGCTATAATTCACCCCTCCACTTT.

V is TRBV5-1 and J is TRBJ2-1, with TRBD1 matching over 10 bases. The CDR3 spans 15 residues. CDR1 and CDR2 (germline): SGHRS, YFSETQ. The J segment lost 6 bases and the V segment lost 5 bases, leaving 8 bases of the junction unmatched. CDR3 nucleotides: TGCGCCAGCAGGCCCCCGGGGACAGGGGTCAATGAGCAGTTCTTC. Translating it yields CASRPPGTGVNEQFF.

The CDR3 nucleotides are TGCGCCAGCAGCCAAGAATTGGGCCCCAGCTCCTACGAGCAGTACTTC. Protein product: CASSQELGPSSYEQYF. This chain connects TRBV4-1 to TRBJ2-7; D is unclear. Per germline, CDR1 MGHRA and CDR2 YSYEKL. The CDR3 has 16 amino acids. Between the trimmed V and J ends, which lost 0 bases and 0 bases, there was a span of 12 bases.

The chain links TRBV7-9 to TRBJ1-1, with 8 nucleotides matching TRBD1. There are 16 residues in the CDR3. CDR1 and CDR2 (germline): SEHNR, FQNEAQ (reference sequence). With 5 bases clipped from V and 3 bases from J, the junction kept 11 bases outside the gene matches. CDR3 sequence (DNA): TGTGCCAGCAGCCTAAAGAGGGGACAGGAGTACACTGAAGCTTTCTTT. It encodes CASSLKRGQEYTEAFF.

The V gene is TRBV13, the J gene TRBJ1-5, with D possibly TRBD1 on 6 matching bases. The V end lost 0 bases, the J end lost 9 bases, and 15 bases lay between the germline ends. Germline loops: CDR1 PRHDT, CDR2 FYEKMQ (reference sequence). The CDR3 runs to 15 residues. Here the CDR3 DNA reads TGTGCCAGCAGCTTAGGCCGAACAGGGAGCGCGCCCCAGCATTTT. It specifies CASSLGRTGSAPQHF.

This clone has just one count. The chain recombines TRBV15 with TRBJ2-7, with TRBD1 as a possible D gene (6 bases). The CDR3 consists of 14 residues. V was clipped by 3 bases and J by 4 bases, with 13 bases between them. Per the germline V gene, CDR1 is LNHNV and CDR2 is YYDKDF (reference sequence). The CDR3 is CATSREITGYEQYF. The CDR3 bases are TGTGCCACCAGCAGGGAAATTACAGGGTACGAGCAGTACTTC. The variable domain in full, completed from reference TRBV15 and TRBJ2-7, reads DAMVIQNPRYQVTQFGKPVTLSCSQTLNHNVMYWYQQKSSQAPKLLFHYYDKDFNNEADTPDNFQSRRPNTSFCFLDIRSPGLGDTAMYLCATSREITGYEQYFGPGTRLTVT.

The chain carries TRBV2 and TRBJ1-1; 10 bases align to TRBD1. This CDR3 comprises 13 residues. Germline V gives CDR1 SNHLY, CDR2 FYNNEI. J lost 7 bases, V lost 7 bases, and 6 bases had no gene match. The CDR3 loop reads CASNPDRGDEAFF. The CDR3 nucleotides are TGTGCCAGCAACCCGGACAGGGGGGATGAAGCTTTCTTT.

This chain uses TRBV20-1 with TRBJ2-5, with D possibly being TRBD2 (6 bases). The V end was cut by 3 bases, the J end by 0 bases, with 14 bases between. This CDR3 region has 15 residues. Germline V gene lookup returns CDR1 DFQATT and CDR2 SNEGSKA (reference sequence). CDR3 coding DNA: TGCAGTGCTAGTATCCCCCTAGCGTACCAAGAGACCCAGTACTTC. Encoded protein: CSASIPLAYQETQYF.

The V gene is TRBV5-4, the J gene TRBJ1-1, with unresolved D. Germline V gene lookup returns CDR1 SGHNT and CDR2 YYREEE (reference sequence). V lost 1 base and J lost 3, with 7 bases in between. The CDR3 is made up of 13 amino acids. CDR3 amino acids: CASSLRTDTEAFF. The CDR3 DNA reads as TGTGCCAGCAGCTTGCGGACTGACACTGAAGCTTTCTTT. Combining the CDR3 with reference TRBV5-4 and TRBJ1-1 gives the whole variable domain ETGVTQSPTHLIKTRGQQVTLRCSSQSGHNTVSWYQQALGQGPQFIFQYYREEENGRGNFPPRFSGLQFPNYSSELNVNALELDDSALYLCASSLRTDTEAFFGQGTRLTVV.

This chain joins TRBV11-2 and TRBJ2-5, with D maybe TRBD1 (6 bases). Trimming took 2 bases from V and 5 from J, leaving 15 bases between them. Looked up from germline, CDR1 is SGHAT and CDR2 is FQNNGV. The CDR3 has 15 residues. The CDR3 sequence: CASSLTGSRGETQYF. CDR3 coding DNA: TGTGCCAGCAGCTTAACAGGGTCAAGGGGGGAGACCCAGTACTTC.

The rearrangement uses TRBV29-1 and TRBJ1-2, with TRBD1 identical over 11 bases. Germline CDR1 reads SQVTM; CDR2 reads ANQGSEA. Trimming took 6 bases from V and 8 from J; bases not matched to a gene: 8. This CDR3 region has 13 residues. The CDR3 DNA follows: TGCAGCGTAAAGGACAGGGGGCTGTGGGGCTACACCTTC. This codes for CSVKDRGLWGYTF.

The V gene is TRBV5-4, the J gene TRBJ1-1; D is possibly TRBD1 (6 bases). The ends were cut back, 4 bases at V and 1 base at J, with 14 bases in the middle. The CDR3 runs to 15 residues. The germline V gene encodes CDR1 SGHNT and CDR2 YYREEE (reference sequence). DNA of the CDR3: TGTGCCAGCAGCCCCCCTAGGGGGGGGAACACTGAAGCTTTCTTT. Amino acids: CASSPPRGGNTEAFF.

V gene TRBV5-6 combines with J gene TRBJ1-5; 8 bases map to TRBD1. CDR1 and CDR2 (germline): SGHDT, YYEEEE. CDR3 length equals 15 residues. Trimming at V came to 5 bases and at J to 6 bases, leaving 10 bases not matched to a gene. CDR3: CASSLQGGPGQPQHF. In DNA, the CDR3 is TGTGCCAGCAGTTTACAGGGGGGCCCCGGTCAGCCCCAGCATTTT.

The chain links TRBV11-2 to TRBJ1-1, with TRBD1 as a possible D gene (6 bases). Trimming cost V 5 bases and J 5 bases, with 15 bases left between them. The CDR3 spans 14 residues. CDR1 and CDR2 from the germline V gene are SGHAT and FQNNGV. Here the CDR3 DNA reads TGTGCCAGCAGCGAACACAGGGTGCGGACTGAAGCTTTCTTT. Its translation: CASSEHRVRTEAFF. The full variable domain, with the rest looked up from reference TRBV11-2 and TRBJ1-1, is EAGVAQSPRYKIIEKRQSVAFWCNPISGHATLYWYQQILGQGPKLLIQFQNNGVVDDSQLPKDRFSAERLKGVDSTLKIQPAKLEDSAVYLCASSEHRVRTEAFFGQGTRLTVV.